This T cell receptor beta chain was recovered during a study of blood T cell repertoires in COVID-19. For the study at large: The origin of the acute and convalescent COVID-19 samples was the United States, Italy and Spain. T cells, B-cell-depleted T cells, or PBMCs supplied cDNA or gDNA.

Profiled with immunoSEQ multiplex PCR; TCRdb holds only in-frame clones, not every one. This sample has hundreds of thousands of clones, with around 87% found just once. Seattle's cohort entered during active infection and was followed longitudinally. V gave up 2 bases and J gave up 2 bases; unmatched junction bases: 2. This CDR3 is 14 amino acids long. From germline, CDR1 is SGHRS and CDR2 YFSETQ. The receptor was derived from a woman aged 60-75 years with COVID-19, enrolled during active disease. The chain links TRBV5-1 to TRBJ1-2, with 8 bases identical to TRBD1. Material: peripheral blood. The DNA for the CDR3 is TGCGCCAGCAGCTTCCGGACAGGGAACTATGGCTACACCTTC. Protein: CASSFRTGNYGYTF.